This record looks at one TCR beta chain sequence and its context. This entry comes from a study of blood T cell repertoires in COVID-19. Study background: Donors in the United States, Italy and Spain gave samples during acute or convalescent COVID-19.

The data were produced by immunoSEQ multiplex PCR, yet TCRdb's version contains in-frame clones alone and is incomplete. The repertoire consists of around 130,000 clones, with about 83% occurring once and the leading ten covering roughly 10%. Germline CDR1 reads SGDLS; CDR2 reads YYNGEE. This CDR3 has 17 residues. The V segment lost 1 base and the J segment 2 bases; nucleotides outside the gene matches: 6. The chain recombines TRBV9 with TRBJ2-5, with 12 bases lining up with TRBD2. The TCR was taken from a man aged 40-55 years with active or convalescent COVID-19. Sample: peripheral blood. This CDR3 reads CASSVLALAGGQETQYF. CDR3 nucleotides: TGTGCCAGCAGCGTATTAGCCCTAGCGGGGGGGCAAGAGACCCAGTACTTC.